One T cell receptor beta chain is described in this entry. Its target is not known. One end of the junction does not line up with germline, which may come from a read error. Only in-frame clones appear in the TCRdb table, and some are missing; sequencing was by immunoSEQ multiplex PCR. Seen here are about 140,000 clones, 93% observed once, and the top ten hold 0.7% to 1%. This record belongs to a study of T cell responses to AZD1222 COVID-19 vaccine. Study findings and constraints: Females outnumbered males among donors, who were mostly white British; clonal diversity was possibly underestimated. Repertoires in all cases were sampled only once the peak T cell response had passed.

CDR3 length: 14 residues. The germline V gene has CDR1 GTSNPN and CDR2 SVGIG (reference sequence). The receptor was derived from an adult in good health. The material sequenced was peripheral blood, taken on day 0 of MenACWY control vaccination. This rearrangement joins TRBV30 to TRBJ2-7, with a tentative D call TRBD2 (7 bases). Here the CDR3 reads CAWVRGAENYGQYF. DNA of the CDR3: TGTGCCTGGGTCCGGGGGGCCGAGAACTACGGGCAGTACTTC.